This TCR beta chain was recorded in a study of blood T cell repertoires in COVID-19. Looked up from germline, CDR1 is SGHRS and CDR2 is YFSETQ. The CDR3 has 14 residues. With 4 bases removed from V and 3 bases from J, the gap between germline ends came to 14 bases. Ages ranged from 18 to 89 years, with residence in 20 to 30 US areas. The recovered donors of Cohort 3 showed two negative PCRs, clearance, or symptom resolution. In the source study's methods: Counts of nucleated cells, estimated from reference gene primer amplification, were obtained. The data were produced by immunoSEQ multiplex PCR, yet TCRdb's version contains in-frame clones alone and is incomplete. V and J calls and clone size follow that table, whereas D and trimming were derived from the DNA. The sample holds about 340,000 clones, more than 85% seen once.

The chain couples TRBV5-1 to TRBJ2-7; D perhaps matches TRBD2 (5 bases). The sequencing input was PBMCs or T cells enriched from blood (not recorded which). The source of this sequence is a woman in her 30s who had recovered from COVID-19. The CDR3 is CASSRGHVLYEQYF. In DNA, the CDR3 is TGCGCCAGCAGCCGGGGTCACGTCCTCTACGAGCAGTACTTC.